The 12 T cell receptor beta chains presented below share a single source sample, sequenced in a study of T cell responses to AZD1222 COVID-19 vaccine. Only in-frame clones appear in the TCRdb table, and some are missing; sequencing was by immunoSEQ multiplex PCR. The sample has roughly 120,000 clones, just over 85% seen once. The material sequenced was peripheral blood, taken 28 days after the second AZD1222 dose. These receptors were obtained from an adult who received the AZD1222 COVID-19 vaccine.

The chain uses TRBV29-1 and TRBJ1-2; D uncertain. The CDR3 extends over 9 amino acids. The V gene's germline CDR1 is SQVTM and CDR2 ANQGSEA. Trimming took off 3 bases at V and 8 bases at J, with 4 bases between the two ends. Here the CDR3 DNA reads TGCAGCGTTGATAAGGGCTACACCTTC. Amino acid sequence: CSVDKGYTF.

V usage is TRBV7-3 and J usage is TRBJ2-2; 11 bases are shared with TRBD2. CDR3 length: 15 amino acids. J was trimmed by 7 bases and V by 3 bases; bases with no gene match: 4. Germline V gene lookup returns CDR1 SGHTA and CDR2 FQGTGA. CDR3: CASSFSGRVGGELFF. CDR3 nucleotide sequence: TGTGCCAGCAGCTTTAGCGGGAGGGTCGGCGGGGAGCTGTTTTTT.

The chain combines TRBV5-4 with TRBJ2-7, with 10 bases identical to TRBD1. The CDR3 is made up of 16 amino acids. Germline V gives CDR1 SGHNT, CDR2 YYREEE (reference sequence). Germline trimming cut 4 bases from V and 0 bases from J; bases unmatched to any gene: 7. CDR3 sequence reads: CASSPGTGDSSYEQYF. CDR3 coding DNA: TGTGCCAGCAGCCCGGGGACAGGGGATAGCTCCTACGAGCAGTACTTC.

The V call is TRBV11-2, the J call TRBJ2-1, with D hard to call. Germline lookup yields CDR1 SGHAT and CDR2 FQNNGV. V was shortened by 1 base and J by 3 bases, with 7 bases between the two germline ends. The CDR3 is 14 amino acids. CDR3 sequence: CASSLGAIYNEQFF. CDR3 nucleotide sequence: TGTGCCAGCAGCTTAGGGGCCATCTACAATGAGCAGTTCTTC.

Only a few counts were recorded for this clone. The V and J genes are TRBV28 and TRBJ1-1, with a weak D call TRBD1 (6 bases). The V end was cut by 6 bases, the J end by 4 bases, with 24 bases between. The CDR3 consists of 17 residues. CDR1 MDHEN and CDR2 SYDVKM come from the germline V gene. This CDR3 is CASSRSGVRGRATEAFF. In nucleotides, the CDR3 is TGTGCCAGCAGCCGCTCAGGCGTGCGGGGGCGGGCCACTGAAGCTTTCTTT.

This clone was detected only a few times. V is TRBV14 and J is TRBJ2-2; 14 bases are a match to TRBD2. Per the germline V gene, CDR1 is SGHDN and CDR2 is FVKESK. J was trimmed by 1 base and V by 5 bases; bases with no gene match: 9. The CDR3 totals 19 residues. CDR3 loop: CASSKTGLAGALNTGELFF. CDR3 in DNA: TGTGCCAGCAGCAAAACGGGACTAGCGGGAGCTCTGAACACCGGGGAGCTGTTTTTT.

V is TRBV6-2 or TRBV6-3 and J is TRBJ2-7; 7 bases are shared with TRBD2. V shed 5 bases, J shed 0 bases, and the junction held 7 bases outside the gene matches. The CDR3 spans 15 residues. Germline CDR1 reads MNHEY; CDR2 reads SVGEGT. The CDR3 region is CASSPYGGSSYEQYF. CDR3 in DNA: TGTGCCAGCAGTCCCTATGGCGGGAGCTCCTACGAGCAGTACTTC.

The chain joins TRBV30 to TRBJ1-2; possible D gene TRBD1, 6 bases. The V gene's germline CDR1 is GTSNPN and CDR2 SVGIG (reference sequence). Trimming stripped 3 bases from V and 2 bases from J, with 10 bases between. The CDR3 spans 13 residues. This chain's CDR3 is CAWSRGGNYGYTF. CDR3 DNA sequence: TGTGCCTGGAGCAGGGGAGGGAACTATGGCTACACCTTC.

This clone was recorded many times. The chain links TRBV7-3 to TRBJ2-3; weak D call: TRBD1 (6 bases). Germline assignment: CDR1 SGHTA and CDR2 FQGTGA. The CDR3 consists of 12 residues. Trimming shortened V by 5 bases and J by 7 bases, and 10 bases separated the two germline ends. CDR3: CASSQDSNTQYF. CDR3 in DNA: TGTGCCAGCAGCCAGGACAGTAATACGCAGTATTTT. Together with reference TRBV7-3 and TRBJ2-3, the CDR3 gives the full variable domain: GAGVSQTPSNKVTEKGKYVELRCDPISGHTALYWYRQSLGQGPEFLIYFQGTGAADDSGLPNDRFFAVRPEGSVSTLKIQRTERGDSAVYLCASSQDSNTQYFGPGTRLTVL.

The genes are TRBV7-2 and TRBJ2-6; D is undetermined. The CDR3 length is 14 residues. Trimming shortened V by 4 bases and J by 6 bases, and 10 bases separated the two germline ends. The V gene's germline CDR1 is SGHTA and CDR2 FQGNSA. The CDR3, as DNA: TGTGCCAGCAGCTCGTCCCACGTGGCCAACGTCCTGACTTTC. It codes for CASSSSHVANVLTF.

J is TRBJ1-1 and V is TRBV28; tentatively, D is TRBD1 (5 bases). Trimming cost V 4 bases and J 1 base, with 13 bases left between them. The CDR3 has 15 amino acids. The germline CDR1 and CDR2 sequences are MDHEN and SYDVKM. The CDR3 spells CASSSDTDRNTEAFF. CDR3 in DNA: TGTGCCAGCAGTTCCGACACCGACAGGAACACTGAAGCTTTCTTT. Supplemented by reference TRBV28 and TRBJ1-1, the full variable domain reads DVKVTQSSRYLVKRTGEKVFLECVQDMDHENMFWYRQDPGLGLRLIYFSYDVKMKEKGDIPEGYSVSREKKERFSLILESASTNQTSMYLCASSSDTDRNTEAFFGQGTRLTVV.

The chain carries TRBV7-3 and TRBJ2-3; 7 bases agree with TRBD2. CDR3 length: 16 amino acids. V trimming: 1 base; J trimming: 0 bases; junction bases outside the gene matches: 4. Per germline, CDR1 SGHTA and CDR2 FQGTGA. CDR3 in amino acids: CASSLKRGASTDTQYF. In nucleotides, the CDR3 is TGTGCCAGCAGCTTAAAGCGGGGAGCTAGCACAGATACGCAGTATTTT.